Listed below are T cell receptor beta chains from one sample, sequenced in a study of radiotherapy plus CTLA-4 blockade in lung cancer. Sequencing used immunoSEQ multiplex PCR; TCRdb keeps in-frame clones, though not all of them. The data contain around 90,000 clones, 80% to 90% of them singletons. Sequencing was performed on peripheral blood, taken from a patient treated with radiotherapy plus ipilimumab. The receptors shown here come from a human donor with non-small cell lung cancer who had stable disease on radiotherapy plus ipilimumab. The CDR3 runs from the conserved cysteine through the conserved F or W. D genes are given only for firm matches. Not all rows give a size; the values are once, few, many and, for expanded clones, a class.

TGTGCCAGCAGCTTGGTACAAGCGGGAGGCCGGGGGGAGACCCAGTACTTC,CASSLVQAGGRGETQYF,TRBD2,TRBJ2-5,-,TRBV5-6
TGCGCCAGCAGCTACGATGGGACAGCTAACTATGGCTACACCTTC,CASSYDGTANYGYTF,TRBD1,TRBJ1-2,-,TRBV5-1
TGTGCCAGCAGCCAAGATCTTAGAGATACTAATTCACCCCTCCACTTT,CASSQDLRDTNSPLHF,-,TRBJ1-6,-,TRBV4-2
TGTGCCAGCAGCTCAATCTCCGGGACAAAAACTGGAAACACCATATATTTT,CASSSISGTKTGNTIYF,-,TRBJ1-3,few,TRBV5-4
TGTGCCAGCAGTTTGAATCCCTCCCGGGTCTGGTTCTTC,CASSLNPSRVWFF,-,TRBJ2-1,once,TRBV27
TGTGCTAGCAGCCCTAGCGGGAGGAGATACAATGAGCAGTTCTTC,CASSPSGRRYNEQFF,TRBD2,TRBJ2-1,-,TRBV7-7
TGTGCCAGCAGATCCGAGCTAGCGGGGGGGCCGTTTCTCCGGGATGAGCAGTTCTTC,CASRSELAGGPFLRDEQFF,TRBD2,TRBJ2-1,-,TRBV28
TGTGCCAGCACCCTGTATGGCAGGGGGCAGGGCGAGCAGTACTTC,CASTLYGRGQGEQYF,TRBD1,TRBJ2-7,-,TRBV5-4
TGTGCCAGCAGCTTAGTATGGGCAAAACAGCCCCAGCATTTT,CASSLVWAKQPQHF,-,TRBJ1-5,once,TRBV11-1
TGTGCCGTCCAGACAGGGAGAGGCGGCTACACCTTC,CAVQTGRGGYTF,TRBD1,TRBJ1-2,-,TRBV10-3
TGTGCCAGCTTAGACAGGAACAATGAAAAACTGTTTTTT,CASLDRNNEKLFF,-,TRBJ1-4,once,TRBV28
TGTGCCAGTAGTACGGGACCTGGGAATTCACCCCTCCACTTT,CASSTGPGNSPLHF,-,TRBJ1-6,-,TRBV19
TGTGCCACGACCGGGACAGGGGGAAGCTCCTACGAGCAGTACTTC,CATTGTGGSSYEQYF,TRBD1,TRBJ2-7,-,TRBV19
TGTGCCAGCAGCCCTCTGCGGACTAGCGGGGGGCCTCCTGCCTACGAGCAGTACTTC,CASSPLRTSGGPPAYEQYF,TRBD2,TRBJ2-7,few,TRBV7-3
TGTGCCAGCAGTGGGGGACAGGGGTACTATGGCTACACCTTC,CASSGGQGYYGYTF,TRBD1,TRBJ1-2,once,TRBV25-1
TGTGCCAGCAGTGAAGTCCCAGAATCACCCCTCCACTTT,CASSEVPESPLHF,-,TRBJ1-6,-,TRBV6-5
TGTGCCAGCAGCTTTGGGGGCGGAGGATTCGGAGAGACCCAGTACTTC,CASSFGGGGFGETQYF,-,TRBJ2-5,-,TRBV7-8
TGTGCCAGCAGCGGGACAGGGTACGAGACCCAGTACTTC,CASSGTGYETQYF,TRBD1,TRBJ2-5,-,TRBV28
TGTGCCAGCAGCTCGTACTCCCGGGACTACAATGAGCAGTTCTTC,CASSSYSRDYNEQFF,-,TRBJ2-1,few,TRBV7-9
TGCGCCAGCAGTGAGCTGGGGGTGGGGGAGAATGAGCAGTTCTTC,CASSELGVGENEQFF,-,TRBJ2-1,-,TRBV10-1
TGTGCCAGCAGGCCGGGACAGGGATCCCAGCCCCAGCATTTT,CASRPGQGSQPQHF,TRBD1,TRBJ1-5,few,TRBV28
TGTGCCAGTAGCTCCCAGAAGGGTCAGCCCCAGCATTTT,CASSSQKGQPQHF,-,TRBJ1-5,-,TRBV19
TGTGCCAGCAGCGCCTCACTAGCGGGTGGCACCGGGGAGCTGTTTTTT,CASSASLAGGTGELFF,TRBD2,TRBJ2-2,-,TRBV9
TGCGCCAGCAGCTTGGTGGTAGGGGTGGATGAGCAGTTCTTC,CASSLVVGVDEQFF,-,TRBJ2-1,-,TRBV5-1
TGTGCCAGCAGCCCGGACGGTCGAGTTAATGAAAAACTGTTTTTT,CASSPDGRVNEKLFF,-,TRBJ1-4,once,TRBV5-8
TGTGCCAGCAGTTACTCGTCAGGGGGCCTGGGGACTGAAGCTTTCTTT,CASSYSSGGLGTEAFF,TRBD1,TRBJ1-1,-,TRBV6-5
TGCGCCAGCAGTTATTCGAACGGACTAGGGTTCCAAGAGACCCAGTACTTC,CASSYSNGLGFQETQYF,TRBD2,TRBJ2-5,-,TRBV5-1
TGTGCCAGCAGCTTAGCCCGGGGTAGAGATACGCAGTATTTT,CASSLARGRDTQYF,-,TRBJ2-3,-,TRBV7-9
TGTGCCAGCAGCCAAGTGGAGCCGGGGAGCTACAATGAGCAGTTCTTC,CASSQVEPGSYNEQFF,-,TRBJ2-1,-,TRBV4-2
TGCGCCAGCAGCTTGGGAGACAGGGCTGGAAACACCATATATTTT,CASSLGDRAGNTIYF,TRBD1,TRBJ1-3,-,TRBV5-1
TGTGCCAGCAGCGTAGAACAGGGCCGGGGGTACAATGAGCAGTTCTTC,CASSVEQGRGYNEQFF,-,TRBJ2-1,-,TRBV9
TGTGCCTGGAGTCGGCAGAGCTACAATGAGCAGTTCTTC,CAWSRQSYNEQFF,-,TRBJ2-1,-,TRBV30
TGTGCCAGCAGCTTGGAAGACCCGATGGATACGCAGTATTTT,CASSLEDPMDTQYF,-,TRBJ2-3,-,TRBV5-4
TGTGCCAGCAGTGAGGATGCCCAGGGTCCCCAGCATTTT,CASSEDAQGPQHF,-,TRBJ1-5,-,TRBV6-5
TGTGCCAGCTCACCCGCGGATTTGGAGAACATTCAGTACTTC,CASSPADLENIQYF,-,TRBJ2-4,-,TRBV18
TGTGCCAGCAGCTTACCCCCTGGTCAGGGCTCCAATTCACCCCTCCACTTT,CASSLPPGQGSNSPLHF,-,TRBJ1-6,-,TRBV7-9
TGTGCCAGCAGTTTAACCGGGACAGCATACGAGCAGTACTTC,CASSLTGTAYEQYF,TRBD1,TRBJ2-7,few,TRBV27
TGTGCCAGCTCACCACGGACAGACTATAATTCACCCCTCCACTTT,CASSPRTDYNSPLHF,-,TRBJ1-6,-,TRBV18
TGCGCCAGCCCTTTCGGGGGGGCGTTGATTTCGGATACGCAGTATTTT,CASPFGGALISDTQYF,TRBD2,TRBJ2-3,-,TRBV10-1
TGTGCCAGCAGCGTAGGAGCGGGGGGCCCCCCTTTATACAATGAGCAGTTCTTC,CASSVGAGGPPLYNEQFF,TRBD2,TRBJ2-1,-,TRBV9
TGTGCCAGCACCCTAGCGGAGCCCTCCTACGGGCAGTACTTC,CASTLAEPSYGQYF,TRBD2,TRBJ2-7,-,TRBV6-1
TGCGCCAGCAGCTTGGGATCAGGCCCCGCTGGGTCACCCCTCCACTTT,CASSLGSGPAGSPLHF,-,TRBJ1-6,medium-sized,TRBV5-1
TGTGCCAGCAGCGTACAGGCTGGACAGACCTACGAGCAGTACTTC,CASSVQAGQTYEQYF,-,TRBJ2-7,-,TRBV9
TGCGCCAGCAGCCAAGAGGGGCTACCCTCCTACGAGCAGTACTTC,CASSQEGLPSYEQYF,-,TRBJ2-7,-,TRBV4-1
TGTGCCAGCAGTGAGAGGGGCGAGCAGTACTTC,CASSERGEQYF,-,TRBJ2-7,once,TRBV27
TGTGCCAGCAGTGCCGGGACAGGGGGCCAATTGAGCGGCTACACCTTC,CASSAGTGGQLSGYTF,TRBD1,TRBJ1-2,-,TRBV2
TGTGCCAGCAGTGAACTTCCGGGAATTGGCAATCAGCCCCAGCATTTT,CASSELPGIGNQPQHF,-,TRBJ1-5,-,TRBV6-1
TGTGCCAGCAGCGTAGACAGTAATGAAAAACTGTTTTTT,CASSVDSNEKLFF,-,TRBJ1-4,-,TRBV9
TGTGCCAGCACCGTGTATAGAGGAGGCACTGAAGCTTTCTTT,CASTVYRGGTEAFF,-,TRBJ1-1,-,TRBV28
TGTGCCAGCAGTTCCGCCCGGGGTCGCGGAAACACCATATATTTT,CASSSARGRGNTIYF,-,TRBJ1-3,-,TRBV28
TGTGCCAGCAGCAGGGAGGTGGATACGCAGTATTTT,CASSREVDTQYF,-,TRBJ2-3,-,TRBV28